The clone carrying this TCR beta chain was seen only a few times. Its specificity is not known. Adults of Caucasian background living in Nashville, Tennessee made up all donors. This entry belongs to a study of shared clonotypes between healthy human individuals. Germline-derived CDR1 and CDR2 are MDHEN and SYDVKM. The junction had 2 bases not matched to a gene; V was cut back by 4 bases and J by 2 bases. The CDR3 sequence is 13 residues long. Each replicate PCR on the sorted subsets used 200 to 250 ng DNA (approximately 27,000 T cell genomes). Produced via immunoSEQ multiplex PCR; TCRdb's table is partial and in-frame only. The repertoire holds under 1,100,000 clones, with approximately 76% as singletons. Notes on the study in general: Sharing across a few donors was seen in around 5% of naive CD4 clonotypes.

The sequence was obtained from a man aged 18 to 30 in good health. Sequenced material: memory CD4+ T cells sorted from blood. Subset indicated: CD45RA-negative fraction. The rearrangement uses TRBV28 and TRBJ2-7; 7 nucleotides match TRBD2. The chain's CDR3 is CASSWGGTYEQYF. DNA of the CDR3: TGTGCCAGCAGTTGGGGGGGTACCTACGAGCAGTACTTC.